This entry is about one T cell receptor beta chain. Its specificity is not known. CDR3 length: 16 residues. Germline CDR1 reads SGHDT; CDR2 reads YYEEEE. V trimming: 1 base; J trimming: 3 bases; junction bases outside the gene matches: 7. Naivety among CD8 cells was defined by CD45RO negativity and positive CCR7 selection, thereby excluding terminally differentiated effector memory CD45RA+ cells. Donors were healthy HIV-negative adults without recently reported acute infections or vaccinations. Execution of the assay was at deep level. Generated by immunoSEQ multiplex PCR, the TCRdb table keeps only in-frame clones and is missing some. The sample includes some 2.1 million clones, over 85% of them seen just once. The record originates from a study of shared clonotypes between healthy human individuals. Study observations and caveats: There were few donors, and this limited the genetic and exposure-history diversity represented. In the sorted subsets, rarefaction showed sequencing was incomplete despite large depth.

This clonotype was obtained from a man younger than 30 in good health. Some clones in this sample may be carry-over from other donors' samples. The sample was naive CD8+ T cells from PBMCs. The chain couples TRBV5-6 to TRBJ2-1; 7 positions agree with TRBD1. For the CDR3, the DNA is TGTGCCAGCAGCTTGTGGAAGGGGGCGTACTACAATGAGCAGTTCTTC. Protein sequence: CASSLWKGAYYNEQFF.